There are a few counts of the clone carrying this T cell receptor beta chain. This sample stems from a study of CD8+ T cells in alopecia areata. As the sequencing template, cDNA was produced by extracting RNA and reverse transcribing it. The method was immunoSEQ multiplex PCR; TCRdb's version includes in-frame clones alone and lacks a portion of them. This table has roughly 100,000 clones, approximately 58% appearing once. CDR1 is SQVTM and CDR2 is ANQGSEA in the germline V gene. Losses at the gene ends were 8 bases for V and 0 bases for J; bases not matched to a gene: 8. The CDR3 extends over 15 amino acids.

The TCR sequence derives from a human donor in good health. This chain connects TRBV29-1 to TRBJ2-7; TRBD2 matches 12 bases. The sequenced sample was CD4+ T cells sorted from blood. The CDR3 region is CSTRSTSGGSYEQYF. CDR3 DNA sequence: TGCAGCACTCGATCGACTAGCGGGGGCTCCTACGAGCAGTACTTC.